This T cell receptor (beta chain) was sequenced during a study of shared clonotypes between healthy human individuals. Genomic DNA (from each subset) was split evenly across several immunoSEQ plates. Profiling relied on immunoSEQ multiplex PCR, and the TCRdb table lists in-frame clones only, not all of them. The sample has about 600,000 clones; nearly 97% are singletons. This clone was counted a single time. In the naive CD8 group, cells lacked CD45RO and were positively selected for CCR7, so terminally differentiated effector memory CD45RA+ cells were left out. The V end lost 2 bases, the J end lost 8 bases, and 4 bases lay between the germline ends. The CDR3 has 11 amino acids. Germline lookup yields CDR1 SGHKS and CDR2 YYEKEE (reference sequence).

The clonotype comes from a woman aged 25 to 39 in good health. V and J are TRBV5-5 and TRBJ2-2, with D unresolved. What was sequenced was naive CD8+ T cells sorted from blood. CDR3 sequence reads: CASSFIGELFF. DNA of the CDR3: TGTGCCAGCAGCTTTATTGGGGAGCTGTTTTTT. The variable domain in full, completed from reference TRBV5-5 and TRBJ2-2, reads DAGVTQSPTHLIKTRGQQVTLRCSPISGHKSVSWYQQVLGQGPQFIFQYYEKEERGRGNFPDRFSARQFPNYSSELNVNALLLGDSALYLCASSFIGELFFGEGSRLTVL.